A single sample gave rise to the 14 T cell receptor beta chains below, sequenced in a study of cytomegalovirus exposure and HLA in healthy donors. Amplification used 60 Vbeta primers and 13 Jbeta primers. Libraries were prepared by immunoSEQ multiplex PCR; TCRdb keeps only in-frame clonotypes and omits some of them. The top ten hold about 3.1% of the sample, which has about 200,000 clones, approximately 80% seen once. Input material: PBMCs. The receptors were gathered from a man under 40 in good health and CMV-seronegative.

This clone appeared a single time. The chain couples TRBV6-5 to TRBJ2-1; 9 positions match TRBD1. This CDR3 is 15 amino acids long. Germline loops: CDR1 MNHEY, CDR2 SVGAGI. Trimming at V came to 2 bases and at J to 12 bases, leaving 11 bases not matched to a gene. CDR3 region: CASSYRDRASLWQFF. CDR3 nucleotides: TGTGCCAGCAGTTACCGGGACAGGGCTTCCCTGTGGCAGTTCTTC.

The V gene is TRBV5-1, the J gene TRBJ2-5; TRBD2 agrees at 13 bases. From germline, CDR1 is SGHRS and CDR2 YFSETQ. The CDR3 contains 17 residues. The V gene end was trimmed by 0 bases and the J gene end by 2 bases; junction bases not matched to a gene: 4. In nucleotides, the CDR3 is TGCGCCAGCAGCTTGGGGACTAGCGGGGGCCGACAAGAGACCCAGTACTTC. Translated: CASSLGTSGGRQETQYF.

V gene TRBV18 combines with J gene TRBJ2-7; a weak D match, TRBD2 (6 bases). The V gene lost 3 bases and the J gene lost 2 bases, with 11 bases spanning the gap. CDR1 is KGHSH and CDR2 is LQKENI in the germline V gene. The CDR3 loop spans 14 amino acids. DNA of the CDR3: TGTGCCAGCTCACCGTCGGGACTCCCCTACGAGCAGTACTTC. Its translation is CASSPSGLPYEQYF.

This chain joins TRBV7-3 and TRBJ2-6; TRBD1 matches at 7 bases. The length of the CDR3 is 19 residues. The V gene end was trimmed by 5 bases and the J gene end by 0 bases; junction bases not matched to a gene: 13. The germline V gene has CDR1 SGHTA and CDR2 FQGTGA. The CDR3 DNA sequence: TGTGCCAGCAGCCCGTTCATCCGGGACAGAATCTCTGGGGCCAACGTCCTGACTTTC. Protein sequence: CASSPFIRDRISGANVLTF.

The rearrangement links TRBV11-3 to TRBJ2-7; D perhaps matches TRBD2 (5 bases). With 5 bases removed from V and 4 bases from J, the gap between germline ends came to 12 bases. Germline CDR1 is SGHNT and CDR2 is YENEEA. There are 13 residues in the CDR3. The CDR3: CASSPRAVYEQYF. The DNA for the CDR3 is TGTGCCAGCAGCCCTAGAGCGGTGTACGAGCAGTACTTC.

The chain employs TRBV7-2 and TRBJ1-2, with 9 nucleotides matching TRBD1. Trimming took 4 bases from V and 7 from J; bases not matched to a gene: 7. Looked up from germline, CDR1 is SGHTA and CDR2 is FQGNSA. The CDR3 is 14 amino acids. In DNA form, the CDR3 reads TGTGCCAGCAGCTCGGGACAGGGATTGGGTGGCTACACCTTC. This encodes CASSSGQGLGGYTF. The whole variable domain, filled in from reference TRBV7-2 and TRBJ1-2, reads GAGVSQSPSNKVTEKGKDVELRCDPISGHTALYWYRQSLGQGLEFLIYFQGNSAPDKSGLPSDRFSAERTGGSVSTLTIQRTQQEDSAVYLCASSSGQGLGGYTFGSGTRLTVV.

The chain couples TRBV2 to TRBJ2-1, with 7 bases aligning to TRBD2. J lost 3 bases, V lost 4 bases, and 6 bases had no gene match. This CDR3 is 15 amino acids long. The germline V gene encodes CDR1 SNHLY and CDR2 FYNNEI. In DNA, the CDR3 is TGTGCCAGCAGTGGGTGGGGGGGTGGCTACAATGAGCAGTTCTTC. Residues: CASSGWGGGYNEQFF. The full variable domain, completed using reference TRBV2 and TRBJ2-1, is EPEVTQTPSHQVTQMGQEVILRCVPISNHLYFYWYRQILGQKVEFLVSFYNNEISEKSEIFDDQFSVERPDGSNFTLKIRSTKLEDSAMYFCASSGWGGGYNEQFFGPGTRLTVL.

V usage is TRBV6-5 and J usage is TRBJ2-7, with 7 positions matching TRBD1. This CDR3 region has 14 residues. Germline lookup yields CDR1 MNHEY and CDR2 SVGAGI. Trimming at V came to 5 bases and at J to 3 bases, leaving 7 bases not matched to a gene. CDR3 coding DNA: TGTGCCAGCAGTCTAGGACAGGCCCGCTACGAGCAGTACTTC. It specifies CASSLGQARYEQYF.

J is TRBJ1-2 and V is TRBV5-4; no definite D call. This CDR3 has 15 amino acids. Trimming took 0 bases from V and 3 from J, leaving 12 bases between them. Germline V gene lookup returns CDR1 SGHNT and CDR2 YYREEE (reference sequence). The CDR3 spells CASSLAFSGDYGYTF. DNA of the CDR3: TGTGCCAGCAGCTTGGCTTTCTCAGGCGACTATGGCTACACCTTC.

The V and J genes are TRBV2 and TRBJ1-5; 10 bases map to TRBD1. The CDR3 covers 14 residues. The junction had 5 bases not matched to a gene; V was cut back by 7 bases and J by 5 bases. CDR1 and CDR2 from the germline V gene are SNHLY and FYNNEI. The CDR3: CASTKGTGDQPQHF. DNA of the CDR3: TGTGCCAGCACCAAGGGGACAGGGGATCAGCCCCAGCATTTT.

This chain connects TRBV7-9 to TRBJ2-3, with D possibly being TRBD1 (7 bases). Germline lookup yields CDR1 SEHNR and CDR2 FQNEAQ (reference sequence). CDR3 size: 15 residues. Trimming took 5 bases from V and 2 from J, leaving 14 bases between them. The CDR3 sequence is CASSAPGGPTDTQYF. In nucleotides, the CDR3 is TGTGCCAGCAGCGCCCCAGGGGGGCCCACAGATACGCAGTATTTT.

The chain is built from TRBV5-1 and TRBJ1-3; perhaps TRBD1 as D (6 bases). Trimming left V 2 bases short and J 0 bases short, with 12 bases between. There are 16 residues in the CDR3. The V gene's germline CDR1 is SGHRS and CDR2 YFSETQ. This chain's CDR3 is CASSLGTSNSGNTIYF. The DNA for the CDR3 is TGCGCCAGCAGCTTAGGGACATCGAACTCTGGAAACACCATATATTTT.

This rearrangement joins TRBV7-2 to TRBJ2-5, with 9 bases identical to TRBD1. Germline V gene sequence: CDR1 SGHTA, CDR2 FQGNSA. Trimming removed 3 bases from V and 4 bases from J; junction bases left unmatched: 6. CDR3 length: 15 amino acids. In DNA, the CDR3 is TGTGCCAGCAGCTTGGGACAGGGAAAGGGAGAGACCCAGTACTTC. Translated: CASSLGQGKGETQYF.

The rearrangement links TRBV14 to TRBJ1-1, with D perhaps TRBD1 (5 bases). The CDR3 consists of 12 residues. CDR1 is SGHDN, CDR2 FVKESK, per germline. Trimming took 4 bases from V and 12 from J, leaving 15 bases between them. This CDR3 reads CASSPGGSRSFF. CDR3 nucleotide sequence: TGTGCCAGCAGCCCGGGGGGGAGTCGGTCTTTCTTT.